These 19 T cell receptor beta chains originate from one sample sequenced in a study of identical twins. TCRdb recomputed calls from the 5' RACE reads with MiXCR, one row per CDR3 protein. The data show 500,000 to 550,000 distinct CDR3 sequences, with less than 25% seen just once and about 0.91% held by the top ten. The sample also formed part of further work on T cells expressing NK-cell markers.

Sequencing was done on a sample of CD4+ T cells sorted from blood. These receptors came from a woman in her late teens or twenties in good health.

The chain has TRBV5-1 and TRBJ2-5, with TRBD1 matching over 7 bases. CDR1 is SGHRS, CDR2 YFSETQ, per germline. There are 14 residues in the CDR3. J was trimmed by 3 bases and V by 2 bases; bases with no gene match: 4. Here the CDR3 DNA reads TGCGCCAGCAGCTTAGGACAGGTCAAAGAGACCCAGTACTTC. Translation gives CASSLGQVKETQYF.

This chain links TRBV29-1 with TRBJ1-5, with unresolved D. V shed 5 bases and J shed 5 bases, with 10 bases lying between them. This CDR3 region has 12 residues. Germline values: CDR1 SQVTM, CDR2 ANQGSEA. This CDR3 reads CSVLVGDQPQHF. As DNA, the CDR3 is TGCAGCGTTTTGGTCGGCGATCAGCCCCAGCATTTT.

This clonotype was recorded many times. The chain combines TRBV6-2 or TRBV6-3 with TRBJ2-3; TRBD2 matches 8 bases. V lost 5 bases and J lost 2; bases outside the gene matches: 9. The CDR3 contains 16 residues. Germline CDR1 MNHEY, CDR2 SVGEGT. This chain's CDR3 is CASSQARTSHTDTQYF. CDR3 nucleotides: TGTGCCAGCAGTCAAGCACGGACTAGCCACACAGATACGCAGTATTTT.

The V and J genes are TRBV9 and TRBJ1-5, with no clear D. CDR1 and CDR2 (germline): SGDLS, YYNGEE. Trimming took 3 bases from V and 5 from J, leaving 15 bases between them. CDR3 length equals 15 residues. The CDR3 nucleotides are TGTGCCAGCAGCGCGACCGGGATACCAGATCAGCCCCAGCATTTT. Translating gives CASSATGIPDQPQHF. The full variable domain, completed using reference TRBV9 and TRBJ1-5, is DSGVTQTPKHLITATGQRVTLRCSPRSGDLSVYWYQQSLDQGLQFLIQYYNGEERAKGNILERFSAQQFPDLHSELNLSSLELGDSALYFCASSATGIPDQPQHFGDGTRLSIL.

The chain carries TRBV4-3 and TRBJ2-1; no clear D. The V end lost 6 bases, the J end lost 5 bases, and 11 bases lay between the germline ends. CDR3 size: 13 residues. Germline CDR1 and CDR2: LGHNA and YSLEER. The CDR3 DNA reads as TGCGCCAGCAGTTACGGGTACGACAATGAGCAGTTCTTC. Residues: CASSYGYDNEQFF.

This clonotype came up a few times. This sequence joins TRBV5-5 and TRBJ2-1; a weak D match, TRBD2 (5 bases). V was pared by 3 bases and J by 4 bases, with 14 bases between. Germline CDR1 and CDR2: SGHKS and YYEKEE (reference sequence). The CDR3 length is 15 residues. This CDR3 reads CASSSSGSLYNEQFF. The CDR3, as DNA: TGTGCCAGCAGCTCCTCGGGAAGTTTATACAATGAGCAGTTCTTC.

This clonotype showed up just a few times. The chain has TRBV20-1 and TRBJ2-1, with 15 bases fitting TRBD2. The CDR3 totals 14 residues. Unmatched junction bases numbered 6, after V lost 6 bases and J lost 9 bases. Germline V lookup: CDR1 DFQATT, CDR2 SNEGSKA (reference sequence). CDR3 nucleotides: TGCAGTGCGCCACCGGGACTAGCGGGGGGTGAGCAGTTCTTC. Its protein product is CSAPPGLAGGEQFF.

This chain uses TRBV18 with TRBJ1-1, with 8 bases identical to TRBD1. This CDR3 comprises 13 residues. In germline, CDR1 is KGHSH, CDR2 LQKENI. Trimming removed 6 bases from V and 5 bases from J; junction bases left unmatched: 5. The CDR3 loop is CASSTDRETEAFF. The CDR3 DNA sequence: TGTGCCAGCTCTACGGACAGGGAGACTGAAGCTTTCTTT.

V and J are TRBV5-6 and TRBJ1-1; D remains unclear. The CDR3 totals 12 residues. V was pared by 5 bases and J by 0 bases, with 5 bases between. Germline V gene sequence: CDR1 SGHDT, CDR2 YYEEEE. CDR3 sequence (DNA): TGTGCCAGCAGGACTGTGAACACTGAAGCTTTCTTT. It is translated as CASRTVNTEAFF.

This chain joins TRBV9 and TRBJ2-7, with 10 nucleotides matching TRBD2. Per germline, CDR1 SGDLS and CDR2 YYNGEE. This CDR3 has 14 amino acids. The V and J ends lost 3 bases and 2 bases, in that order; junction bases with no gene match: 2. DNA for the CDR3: TGTGCCAGCAGCGCACTAGCGGGGACCTACGAGCAGTACTTC. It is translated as CASSALAGTYEQYF.

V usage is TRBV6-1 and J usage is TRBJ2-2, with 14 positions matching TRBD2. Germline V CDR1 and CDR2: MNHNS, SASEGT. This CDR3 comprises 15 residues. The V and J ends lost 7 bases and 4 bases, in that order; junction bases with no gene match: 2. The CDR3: CASIGTSGSTGELFF. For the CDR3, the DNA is TGTGCCAGCATCGGGACTAGCGGGAGCACCGGGGAGCTGTTTTTT.

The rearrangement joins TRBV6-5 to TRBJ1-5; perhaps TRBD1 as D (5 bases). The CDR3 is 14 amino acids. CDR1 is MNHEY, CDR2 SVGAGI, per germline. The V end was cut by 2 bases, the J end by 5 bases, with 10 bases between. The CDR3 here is CASSYQGMDQPQHF. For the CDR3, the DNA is TGTGCCAGCAGTTACCAGGGTATGGATCAGCCCCAGCATTTT.

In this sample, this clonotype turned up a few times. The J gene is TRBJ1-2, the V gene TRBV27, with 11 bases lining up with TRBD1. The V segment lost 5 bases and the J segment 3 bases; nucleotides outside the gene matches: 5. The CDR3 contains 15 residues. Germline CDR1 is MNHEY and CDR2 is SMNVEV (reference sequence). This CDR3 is CASSPWDRGDYGYTF. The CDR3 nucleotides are TGTGCCAGCAGTCCCTGGGACAGGGGGGACTATGGCTACACCTTC.

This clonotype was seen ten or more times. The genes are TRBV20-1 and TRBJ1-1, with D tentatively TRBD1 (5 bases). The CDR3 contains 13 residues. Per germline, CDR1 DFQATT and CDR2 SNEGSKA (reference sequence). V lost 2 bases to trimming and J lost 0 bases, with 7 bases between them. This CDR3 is CSARPGLNTEAFF. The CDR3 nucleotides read TGCAGTGCTAGACCAGGGTTGAACACTGAAGCTTTCTTT.

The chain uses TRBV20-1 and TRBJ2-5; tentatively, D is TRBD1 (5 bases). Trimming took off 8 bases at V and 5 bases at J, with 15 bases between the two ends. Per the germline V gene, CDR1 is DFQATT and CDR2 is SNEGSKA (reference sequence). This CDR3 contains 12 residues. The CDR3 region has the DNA TGCAGTCCTCGGCCAGGGTTCGAGACCCAGTACTTC. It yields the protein CSPRPGFETQYF.

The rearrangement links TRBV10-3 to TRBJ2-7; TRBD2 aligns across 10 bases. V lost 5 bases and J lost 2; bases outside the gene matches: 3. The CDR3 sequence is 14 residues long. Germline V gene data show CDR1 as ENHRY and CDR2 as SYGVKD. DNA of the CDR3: TGTGCCATCAGTTGGACTAGCGGAACCTACGAGCAGTACTTC. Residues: CAISWTSGTYEQYF.

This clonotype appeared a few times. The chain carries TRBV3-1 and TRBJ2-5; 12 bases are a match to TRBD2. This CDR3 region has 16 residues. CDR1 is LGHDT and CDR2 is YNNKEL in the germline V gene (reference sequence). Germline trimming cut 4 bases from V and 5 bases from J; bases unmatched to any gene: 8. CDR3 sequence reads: CASSPLAGGPGETQYF. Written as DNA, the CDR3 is TGTGCCAGCAGCCCCCTAGCGGGGGGGCCTGGGGAGACCCAGTACTTC.

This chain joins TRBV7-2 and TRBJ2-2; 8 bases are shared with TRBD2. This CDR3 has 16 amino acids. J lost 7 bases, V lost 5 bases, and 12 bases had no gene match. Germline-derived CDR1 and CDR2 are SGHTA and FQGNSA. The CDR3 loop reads CASSPPPGRAGGELFF. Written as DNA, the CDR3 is TGTGCCAGCAGCCCCCCCCCCGGGAGGGCCGGCGGGGAGCTGTTTTTT.

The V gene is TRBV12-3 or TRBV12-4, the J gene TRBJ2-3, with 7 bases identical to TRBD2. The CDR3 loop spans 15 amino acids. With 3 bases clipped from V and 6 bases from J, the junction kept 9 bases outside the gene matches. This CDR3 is CASSFVAGVTDTQYF. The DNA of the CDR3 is TGTGCCAGCAGTTTTGTGGCGGGAGTTACGGATACGCAGTATTTT.